These 21 T cell receptor beta chains share one sample of origin, sequenced in a study of regulatory T cells in long-lasting Graves disease. Time point defined: persistent/refractory GD, antithyroid drugs over 5 years with positive TRAb. Extracted RNA from PBMCs served as the source of the TCR library. Both iRepertoire HTBI primers and Arm-PCR of CDR3 regions were used to build the TCR beta libraries. Each CDR3 protein gets one entry after TCRdb re-called the multiplex PCR reads with MiXCR. The repertoire holds about 290,000 distinct CDR3 sequences, with under 25% as singletons. Sequences were derived from peripheral blood mononuclear cells (PBMCs), sampled when the disease was refractory, from a patient treated with antithyroid drugs. The receptors originated from a female donor with Graves disease.

Regarding this clonotype: Since a much larger clone is just one base distant, this may be a read error. This rearrangement joins TRBV7-9 to TRBJ2-7, with D tentatively TRBD1 (7 bases). From germline, CDR1 is SEHNR and CDR2 FQNEAQ (reference sequence). The CDR3 sequence is 14 residues long. The CDR3 sequence is CAGRREQGSYEQYF. The DNA of the CDR3 is TGTGCCGGCAGGAGGGAACAGGGGTCCTACGAGCAGTACTTC.

The rearrangement joins TRBV27 to TRBJ2-5, with D maybe TRBD1 (6 bases). The CDR3 loop spans 13 amino acids. Trimming removed 5 bases at V and 5 bases at J, with 12 bases between. Germline CDR1 reads MNHEY; CDR2 reads SMNVEV (reference sequence). The CDR3, as DNA: TGTGCCAGCAGTCTCATTGACAGGGAGACCCAGTACTTC. Encoded protein: CASSLIDRETQYF.

This clonotype has at least ten counts. This chain joins TRBV11-2 and TRBJ2-5; no firm D call. CDR1 and CDR2 from the germline V gene are SGHAT and FQNNGV. V dropped 4 bases and J dropped 5 bases, with 17 bases sitting between them. CDR3 length equals 15 residues. The CDR3 sequence: CASSSPSSVEETQYF. CDR3 in DNA: TGTGCCAGCAGCTCTCCGTCGTCAGTGGAGGAGACCCAGTACTTC.

This chain joins TRBV29-1 and TRBJ1-2; D perhaps matches TRBD1 (6 bases). The germline CDR1 and CDR2 sequences are SQVTM and ANQGSEA. Between the trimmed V and J ends, which lost 8 bases and 1 base, there was a span of 11 bases. This CDR3 contains 12 residues. The CDR3 loop reads CSSGDNNYGYTF. For the CDR3, the DNA is TGCAGCTCGGGGGACAATAACTATGGCTACACCTTC.

The chain combines TRBV30 with TRBJ1-6, with 7 nucleotides matching TRBD1. The junction had 4 bases not matched to a gene; V was cut back by 4 bases and J by 10 bases. Per germline, CDR1 GTSNPN and CDR2 SVGIG (reference sequence). CDR3 length: 12 residues. The CDR3 nucleotides are TGTGCCTGGACCCGACAGGGCTCACCCCTCCACTTT. Encoded protein: CAWTRQGSPLHF.

J is TRBJ2-7 and V is TRBV28, with 7 bases aligning to TRBD2. V gave up 3 bases and J gave up 6 bases; unmatched junction bases: 5. Germline CDR1 is MDHEN and CDR2 is SYDVKM. The CDR3 loop spans 13 amino acids. CDR3 bases: TGTGCCAGCAGTTTGGCGGGAGAGGTCGAGCAGTACTTC. Amino acid sequence: CASSLAGEVEQYF.

The chain links TRBV20-1 to TRBJ2-3; D is possibly TRBD2 (5 bases). This CDR3 spans 11 amino acids. Between the trimmed V and J ends, which lost 5 bases and 6 bases, there was a span of 9 bases. Germline CDR1 DFQATT, CDR2 SNEGSKA (reference sequence). Here the CDR3 reads CSAPREDTQYF. In nucleotides, the CDR3 is TGCAGTGCTCCGAGGGAGGATACGCAGTATTTT.

This clonotype showed up many times. The chain is built from TRBV20-1 and TRBJ2-4, with TRBD1 as a possible D gene (5 bases). Germline assignment: CDR1 DFQATT and CDR2 SNEGSKA (reference sequence). CDR3 length equals 14 residues. V lost 3 bases, J lost 0 bases, and 9 bases lay in between. DNA of the CDR3: TGCAGTGCTAGCGACAGCTTAGCCAAAAACATTCAGTACTTC. As protein: CSASDSLAKNIQYF.

This sequence joins TRBV13 and TRBJ2-7, with 8 bases identical to TRBD1. Losses at the gene ends were 5 bases for V and 5 bases for J; bases not matched to a gene: 11. There are 15 residues in the CDR3. Looked up from germline, CDR1 is PRHDT and CDR2 is FYEKMQ (reference sequence). CDR3 coding DNA: TGTGCCAGCAGCCGAACGGGACAGGTAGGCCACGAGCAGTACTTC. Its protein product is CASSRTGQVGHEQYF.

This clonotype has a count of ten or more. The chain links TRBV2 to TRBJ2-5; 10 nucleotides line up with TRBD2. Germline V gives CDR1 SNHLY, CDR2 FYNNEI. Germline trimming cut 3 bases from V and 7 bases from J; bases unmatched to any gene: 5. This CDR3 region has 14 residues. The CDR3 loop is CASSDPSGGRTQYF. CDR3 in DNA: TGTGCCAGCAGTGATCCTAGCGGGGGCCGGACCCAGTACTTC.

V and J are TRBV5-1 and TRBJ1-6; TRBD1 matches 9 bases. With V trimmed by 2 bases and J by 8 bases, 8 bases remained unmatched. Germline lookup yields CDR1 SGHRS and CDR2 YFSETQ. The CDR3 length is 16 residues. The CDR3 bases are TGCGCCAGCAGCTTACGGCCGGGACAGGGTGATTCACCCCTCCACTTT. This encodes CASSLRPGQGDSPLHF.

The sample holds a few counts of this clonotype. This chain joins TRBV20-1 and TRBJ1-6, with TRBD1 matching over 7 bases. The CDR3 runs 18 residues. Germline CDR1 DFQATT, CDR2 SNEGSKA (reference sequence). V was pared by 1 base and J by 0 bases, with 9 bases of the junction left unmatched. CDR3 DNA sequence: TGCAGTGCTAGAGGGTCAGGGGGTCTGAGCTCCTATAATTCACCCCTCCACTTT. The encoded protein is CSARGSGGLSSYNSPLHF.

The chain has TRBV9 and TRBJ1-1; TRBD1 matches at 8 bases. The ends lost 3 bases at V and 3 bases at J; junction bases unmatched: 10. This CDR3 spans 16 amino acids. Germline V gives CDR1 SGDLS, CDR2 YYNGEE. In DNA form, the CDR3 reads TGTGCCAGCAGCGCCGGGAGGGGGACAGGCGACACTGAAGCTTTCTTT. Translation gives CASSAGRGTGDTEAFF.

This clonotype was observed many times. This rearrangement joins TRBV30 to TRBJ2-7, with TRBD1 matching 8 bases. Germline loops: CDR1 GTSNPN, CDR2 SVGIG (reference sequence). This CDR3 spans 13 amino acids. V was pared by 8 bases and J by 3 bases, with 9 bases of the junction left unmatched. CDR3 sequence (DNA): TGTGCCGGCGAGACAGGGGTGGGCTACGAGCAGTACTTC. This sequence encodes CAGETGVGYEQYF.

This clonotype was counted only a few times. The chain employs TRBV6-2 or TRBV6-3 and TRBJ1-1; the D is unclear. This CDR3 contains 13 residues. The germline CDR1 and CDR2 sequences are MNHEY and SVGEGT. V was shortened by 5 bases and J by 0 bases, with 7 bases between the two germline ends. CDR3 nucleotides: TGTGCCAGCAGTACCTCGATGAACACTGAAGCTTTCTTT. It yields the protein CASSTSMNTEAFF.

The gene calls are TRBV19 and TRBJ1-2; no reliable D call. The V gene's germline CDR1 is LNHDA and CDR2 SQIVND (reference sequence). The V and J ends lost 7 bases and 4 bases respectively, with 13 bases between them. The CDR3 is made up of 13 amino acids. The CDR3 sequence: CASMGRDAYGYTF. The CDR3 DNA reads TGTGCCAGTATGGGTAGGGATGCCTATGGCTACACCTTC.

The chain has TRBV12-3 or TRBV12-4 and TRBJ2-3; D is possibly TRBD2 (6 bases). The CDR3 contains 14 residues. V lost 6 bases and J 0 bases, leaving 10 bases between the germline ends. CDR3 protein: CASSISGSTDTQYF. Written as DNA, the CDR3 is TGTGCCAGCAGCATTAGCGGTAGCACAGATACGCAGTATTTT.

The chain employs TRBV7-2 and TRBJ2-3, with 11 bases lining up with TRBD2. V shed 5 bases, J shed 0 bases, and the junction held 4 bases outside the gene matches. In germline, CDR1 is SGHTA, CDR2 FQGNSA. The CDR3 is 16 amino acids. The CDR3 nucleotides are TGTGCCAGCAGCGAACGGACTAGCGGGAGCACAGATACGCAGTATTTT. Translation: CASSERTSGSTDTQYF.

This sequence joins TRBV3-1 and TRBJ1-3, with D hard to call. V gave up 1 base and J gave up 0 bases, with 7 bases separating them. The CDR3 totals 15 residues. Germline CDR1 LGHDT, CDR2 YNNKEL (reference sequence). CDR3 coding DNA: TGTGCCAGCAGCCAAGGACGCTTCTCTGGAAACACCATATATTTT. It translates to CASSQGRFSGNTIYF.

The chain has TRBV28 and TRBJ2-6; D is uncertain. Trimming pared 5 bases from V and 3 bases from J, leaving 8 bases between. This CDR3 is 14 amino acids long. Germline V gene lookup returns CDR1 MDHEN and CDR2 SYDVKM. As DNA, the CDR3 is TGTGCCAGCAGTCCTCTTATTGGGGCCAACGTCCTGACTTTC. Its protein product is CASSPLIGANVLTF.

V is TRBV6-1 and J is TRBJ2-5; 8 positions agree with TRBD2. V trimming: 5 bases; J trimming: 5 bases; junction bases outside the gene matches: 13. Germline V CDR1 and CDR2: MNHNS, SASEGT. The CDR3 is made up of 16 amino acids. The CDR3 region is CASSLLAGSAVETQYF. Written as DNA, the CDR3 is TGTGCCAGCAGTCTCCTAGCGGGCTCGGCCGTGGAGACCCAGTACTTC.